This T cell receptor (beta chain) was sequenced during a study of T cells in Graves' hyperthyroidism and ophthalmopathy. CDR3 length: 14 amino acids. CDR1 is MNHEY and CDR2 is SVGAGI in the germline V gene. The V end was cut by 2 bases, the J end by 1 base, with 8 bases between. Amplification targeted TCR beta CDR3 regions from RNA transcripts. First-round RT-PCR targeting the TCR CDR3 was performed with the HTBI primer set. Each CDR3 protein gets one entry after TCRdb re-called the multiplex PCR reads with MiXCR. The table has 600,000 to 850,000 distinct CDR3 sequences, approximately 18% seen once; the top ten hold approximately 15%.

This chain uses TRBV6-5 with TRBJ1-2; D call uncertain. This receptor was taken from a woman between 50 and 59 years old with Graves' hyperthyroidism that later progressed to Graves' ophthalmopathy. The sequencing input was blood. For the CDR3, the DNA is TGTGCCAGCAGTTACCCCGGGAATAACTATGGCTACACCTTC. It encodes CASSYPGNNYGYTF.